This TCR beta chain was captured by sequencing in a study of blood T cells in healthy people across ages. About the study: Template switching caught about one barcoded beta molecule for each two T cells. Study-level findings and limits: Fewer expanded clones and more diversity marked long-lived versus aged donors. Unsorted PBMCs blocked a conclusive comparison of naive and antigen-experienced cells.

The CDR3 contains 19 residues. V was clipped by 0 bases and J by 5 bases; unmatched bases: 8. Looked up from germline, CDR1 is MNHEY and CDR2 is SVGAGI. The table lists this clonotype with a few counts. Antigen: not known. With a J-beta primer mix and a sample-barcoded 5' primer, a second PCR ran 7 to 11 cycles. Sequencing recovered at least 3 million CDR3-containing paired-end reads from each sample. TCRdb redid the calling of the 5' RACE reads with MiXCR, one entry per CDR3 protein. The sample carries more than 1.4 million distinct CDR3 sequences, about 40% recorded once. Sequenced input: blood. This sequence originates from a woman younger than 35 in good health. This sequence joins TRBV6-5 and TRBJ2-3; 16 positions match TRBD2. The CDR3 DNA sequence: TGTGCCAGCAGTTACTCGGGACTAGCGGGGGGGTCGGGTTTAGATACGCAGTATTTT. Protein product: CASSYSGLAGGSGLDTQYF.